This is a list of T cell receptor beta chains from one sample in a study of post-analysis software for immune sequencing data. TCRdb reanalysed the PCR reads using MiXCR and keeps one entry per CDR3 protein. The sample shows 430,000 or so distinct CDR3 sequences, over 30% of them seen only once. Input material: blood. The receptors originated from a girl aged 2 to 10 with multiple sclerosis. CDR3s include the opening cysteine and the closing phenylalanine or tryptophan. Each record gives: CDR3 DNA, CDR3 protein, D gene, J gene, clone size, V gene. The D gene is left open where the match is weak. Clone size is stated in some rows and not others, as once, few, many or a class when expanded.

TGCAGCGTGACAGGGGCTGGGGCCAGCGTCCTGACTTTC	CSVTGAGASVLTF	TRBD1	TRBJ2-6	-	TRBV29-1
TGTGCCAGTTCCCAAGGGGGCTCCCAAGAGACCCAGTACTTC	CASSQGGSQETQYF	TRBD1	TRBJ2-5	few	TRBV28
TGTGCCAGCAGTTCGACCATGTACACCGGGGAGCTGTTTTTT	CASSSTMYTGELFF	-	TRBJ2-2	-	TRBV28
TGTGCCATCAGTGAAACCATCAGGTTCAGGGAAGTCGATGGCTACACCTTC	CAISETIRFREVDGYTF	-	TRBJ1-2	-	TRBV10-3
TGCGCCAGCAGTGAATCCGGCGGGCAGTACTTC	CASSESGGQYF	-	TRBJ2-7	-	TRBV10-2
TGTGCCATCAAGAGGCTACACGGGAGCCGCTACGAGCAGTACTTC	CAIKRLHGSRYEQYF	-	TRBJ2-7	few	TRBV10-3
TGTGCCAGTAGTACGCTCGGAGGGACAGGGGGCGAAAGCTACACCTTC	CASSTLGGTGGESYTF	TRBD1	TRBJ1-2	-	TRBV19
TGTGCCAGCACCCTTGGGGACTACTCCTATGGCTACACCTTC	CASTLGDYSYGYTF	-	TRBJ1-2	many	TRBV12-3/TRBV12-4
TGCAGCGAAACAGGGTTAAGCTCCTACAATGAGCAGTTCTTC	CSETGLSSYNEQFF	-	TRBJ2-1	-	TRBV29-1
TGCGCCAGCAGCATACACAGGGGGCGCCCAGATACGCAGTATTTT	CASSIHRGRPDTQYF	TRBD1	TRBJ2-3	-	TRBV5-1
TGTGCCAGCAGCTTGGCCGTAGGAGGGGGCGCCCCCAGGGAAAAACTGTTTTTT	CASSLAVGGGAPREKLFF	TRBD1	TRBJ1-4	few	TRBV5-5
TGTGCCATATCTGGGGGACAGGGGAGTCGAGGCTACACCTTC	CAISGGQGSRGYTF	TRBD1	TRBJ1-2	-	TRBV10-3
TGTGCCACCAGTGTTCTTGATACGCAGTATTTT	CATSVLDTQYF	-	TRBJ2-3	-	TRBV24-1
TGTGCCAGCAGCCAGGGACCGTTCGGCAATCAGCCCCAGCATTTT	CASSQGPFGNQPQHF	-	TRBJ1-5	-	TRBV12-3/TRBV12-4
TGTGCCAGCAGTGTAAACGGGGGGGCCAGCAATGAGCAGTTCTTC	CASSVNGGASNEQFF	TRBD2	TRBJ2-1	-	TRBV2
TGTGCCAGCAGCTCCGTATACGGGGGGACAGGGAATGGCTACACCTTC	CASSSVYGGTGNGYTF	TRBD1	TRBJ1-2	-	TRBV3-1
TGCGCCAGCAGCTTCCGGACAGGGGGCCAAGAGACCCAGTACTTC	CASSFRTGGQETQYF	TRBD1	TRBJ2-5	once	TRBV5-1
TGCAGTGCTAGGAGGACTAGCGGGCCTTACGAGCAGTACTTC	CSARRTSGPYEQYF	TRBD2	TRBJ2-7	-	TRBV20-1
TGTGCCAGCAGCCCCGGACTAGAAAACGTTAACGCGCAGTATTTT	CASSPGLENVNAQYF	TRBD2	TRBJ2-3	few	TRBV12-3/TRBV12-4
TGTGCCAGCTCACCACTCCCGGACAGGGGTGGCAATCAGCCCCAGCATTTT	CASSPLPDRGGNQPQHF	TRBD1	TRBJ1-5	-	TRBV6-1
TGCGCCAGCAGCCAAGGGGCAGGTGGCACCTACGAGCAGTACTTC	CASSQGAGGTYEQYF	-	TRBJ2-7	-	TRBV4-3
TGTGCCACCAGTGACCAAGACAGGGGGCCGTACAATGAGCAGTTCTTC	CATSDQDRGPYNEQFF	TRBD1	TRBJ2-1	-	TRBV24-1
TGTGCCAGCAGTGTTCCTTCCCGAAGCTCCTACGAGCAGTACTTC	CASSVPSRSSYEQYF	-	TRBJ2-7	few	TRBV2
TGCAGTGCTAGGGCCGGTGGTACGGTCAGGTACGAGCAGTACTTC	CSARAGGTVRYEQYF	-	TRBJ2-7	-	TRBV20-1
TGTGCCAGCACGGTAGGAGGCAACATTCAGTACTTC	CASTVGGNIQYF	-	TRBJ2-4	-	TRBV28
TGTGCCAGCAGTCCCGGGACAGGGGGTCGGAACGAGCAGTACTTC	CASSPGTGGRNEQYF	TRBD1	TRBJ2-7	few	TRBV27
TGTGCCAGCAGTTTCGAACGTAATGAAAAACTGTTTTTT	CASSFERNEKLFF	-	TRBJ1-4	-	TRBV27
TGTGCCAGCAGTTACGGGGGGACTGGTTACACTGAAGCTTTCTTT	CASSYGGTGYTEAFF	-	TRBJ1-1	-	TRBV6-5
TGCGCCAGTAGTGTTTCTGGGAATGAGCAGTTCTTC	CASSVSGNEQFF	-	TRBJ2-1	-	TRBV10-2
TGCAGCGCTGAGGGAGGAAGGGGCAACATTCAGTACTTC	CSAEGGRGNIQYF	-	TRBJ2-4	few	TRBV29-1
TGTGCCAGCAGCTTACTCGGCCAGGGGACGGGGAGCACAGATACGCAGTATTTT	CASSLLGQGTGSTDTQYF	-	TRBJ2-3	-	TRBV7-9
TGTGCCAGCAGCTTATCCGGCCTGGACTACGAGCAGTACTTC	CASSLSGLDYEQYF	-	TRBJ2-7	few	TRBV7-9
TGTGCCAGCAGCCGATCAGGGACTAGCGGGTTGACCGGGGAGCTGTTTTTT	CASSRSGTSGLTGELFF	TRBD2	TRBJ2-2	-	TRBV9
TGTGCCATCAGAGAAGACAATGAGCAGTTCTTC	CAIREDNEQFF	-	TRBJ2-1	few	TRBV10-3
TGTGCCAGCTCAGTCGGCAGGGCCTACGAGCAGTACTTC	CASSVGRAYEQYF	-	TRBJ2-7	-	TRBV18
TGCAGTGCCCCCACCCAGGGGCGGACCTACGAGCAGTACTTC	CSAPTQGRTYEQYF	-	TRBJ2-7	-	TRBV20-1
TGTGCCACCAGTGACCCGTGGACAGAAAACTATGGCTACACCTTC	CATSDPWTENYGYTF	-	TRBJ1-2	few	TRBV24-1
TGCGCCAGCAGCTTGAAGGGGCTAGCGGTCTCCTACAATGAGCAGTTCTTC	CASSLKGLAVSYNEQFF	TRBD2	TRBJ2-1	once	TRBV5-1
TGTGCCAGCAGTTTCTCCCCCGGAAGCACAGATACGCAGTATTTT	CASSFSPGSTDTQYF	-	TRBJ2-3	-	TRBV28
TGTGCCAGCAGCGTAGGCATGGGGACTCCCCCCTACGAGCAGTACTTC	CASSVGMGTPPYEQYF	-	TRBJ2-7	-	TRBV9
TGTGCCAGCAGTCCTCCGGGACAGGGTTCCCACGAGCAGTACTTC	CASSPPGQGSHEQYF	TRBD1	TRBJ2-7	few	TRBV28
TGTGCCAGCAGTTCCGGCGGGACAGATATTAACTATGGCTACACCTTC	CASSSGGTDINYGYTF	TRBD1	TRBJ1-2	few	TRBV27
TGTGCCAGCAGTAAATACAGCTCTGGAAACACCATATATTTT	CASSKYSSGNTIYF	-	TRBJ1-3	-	TRBV6-6
TGCAGCGTTGAAGCTCGGCTAGCGACCACAGATACGCAGTATTTT	CSVEARLATTDTQYF	-	TRBJ2-3	few	TRBV29-1
TGCAGTGCGCCAAAAACAGGGACTGTAGATCAGCCCCAGCATTTT	CSAPKTGTVDQPQHF	-	TRBJ1-5	few	TRBV20-1
TGCAGTGCTAGACAGGGGGCGAGGGGCTACACCTTC	CSARQGARGYTF	TRBD1	TRBJ1-2	-	TRBV20-1
TGTGCCAGCTCACCACCACATAACCAAGAGACCCAGTACTTC	CASSPPHNQETQYF	-	TRBJ2-5	-	TRBV18
TGTGCCAGCCGGCTGGGGGGGGCCTACGAGCAGTACTTC	CASRLGGAYEQYF	TRBD2	TRBJ2-7	-	TRBV11-2
TGTGCCACCACACCGGGACAGGAGAATCAGCCCCAGCATTTT	CATTPGQENQPQHF	TRBD1	TRBJ1-5	-	TRBV10-3
TGTGCCAGCAGCTTCAGGCAGACTCCAGGCGCAACTAATGAAAAACTGTTTTTT	CASSFRQTPGATNEKLFF	-	TRBJ1-4	-	TRBV7-9
TGTGCCAGCAGTTTTTCGGTAAAGGGGGGCTCCTACGAGCAGTACTTC	CASSFSVKGGSYEQYF	-	TRBJ2-7	-	TRBV28
TGCAGTGCGCCGGCGGGAGGGACCCTCTACGAGCAGTACTTC	CSAPAGGTLYEQYF	TRBD2	TRBJ2-7	-	TRBV20-1
TGCGCCAGCAGCTTGGACAGGGGAAATGCCGGGGAGCTGTTTTTT	CASSLDRGNAGELFF	TRBD1	TRBJ2-2	once	TRBV5-1
TGTGCCAGCAGTGTACAGTCGAACACTGAAGCTTTCTTT	CASSVQSNTEAFF	-	TRBJ1-1	-	TRBV6-4
TGTGCCAGCAGCTCTCGACTCCTTAGCGACACCGGAGATACGCAGTATTTT	CASSSRLLSDTGDTQYF	-	TRBJ2-3	once	TRBV7-2
TGTGCCATCAGCCGAGTTGGGCCTTCGGATACGCAGTATTTT	CAISRVGPSDTQYF	-	TRBJ2-3	-	TRBV10-3
TGTGCCAGCAGTACAGGGGGCATGGAGACCCAGTACTTC	CASSTGGMETQYF	TRBD1	TRBJ2-5	few	TRBV27
TGTGCCAGCAGCTCCCCCGGGCAGAGCTACGAGCAGTACTTC	CASSSPGQSYEQYF	-	TRBJ2-7	few	TRBV11-2
TGTGCCAGCAGTTTTACAGGGTCTAGTCAGCCCCAGCATTTT	CASSFTGSSQPQHF	-	TRBJ1-5	-	TRBV6-5
TGCAGCGTTGATGGTAGGGGTTCTGGTGGCTACACCTTC	CSVDGRGSGGYTF	-	TRBJ1-2	-	TRBV29-1